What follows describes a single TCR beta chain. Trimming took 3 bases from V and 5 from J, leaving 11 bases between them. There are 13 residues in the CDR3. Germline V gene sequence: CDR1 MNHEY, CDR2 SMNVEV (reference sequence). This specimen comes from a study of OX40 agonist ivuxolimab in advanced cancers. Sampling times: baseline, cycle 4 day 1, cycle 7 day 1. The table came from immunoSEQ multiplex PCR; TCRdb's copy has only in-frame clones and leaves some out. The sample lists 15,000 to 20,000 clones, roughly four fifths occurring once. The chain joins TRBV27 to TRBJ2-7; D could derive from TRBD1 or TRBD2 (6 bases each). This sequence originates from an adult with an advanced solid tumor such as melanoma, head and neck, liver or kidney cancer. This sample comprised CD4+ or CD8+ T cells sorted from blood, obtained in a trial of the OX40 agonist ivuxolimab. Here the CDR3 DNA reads TGTGCCAGCAGTTTGGGGGGCTTGGACGAGCAGTACTTC. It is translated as CASSLGGLDEQYF.